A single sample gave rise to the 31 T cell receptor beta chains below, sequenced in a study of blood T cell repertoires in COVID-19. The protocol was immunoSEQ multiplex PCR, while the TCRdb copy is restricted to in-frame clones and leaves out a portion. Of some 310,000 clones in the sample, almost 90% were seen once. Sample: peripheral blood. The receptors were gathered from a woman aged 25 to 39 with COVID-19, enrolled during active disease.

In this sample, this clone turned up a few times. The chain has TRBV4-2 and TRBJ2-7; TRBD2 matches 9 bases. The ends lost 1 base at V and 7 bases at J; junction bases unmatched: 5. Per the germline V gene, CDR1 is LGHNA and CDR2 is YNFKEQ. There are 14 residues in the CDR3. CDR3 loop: CASSQAGLAPEQYF. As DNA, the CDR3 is TGTGCCAGCAGCCAAGCCGGACTAGCGCCTGAGCAGTACTTC.

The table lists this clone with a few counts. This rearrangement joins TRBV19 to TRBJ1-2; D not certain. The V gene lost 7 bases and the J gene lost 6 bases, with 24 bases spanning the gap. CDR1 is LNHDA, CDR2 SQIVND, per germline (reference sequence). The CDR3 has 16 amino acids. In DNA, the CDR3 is TGTGCCAGTACTTCAACCGGACTTACCCTCTCTAATGGCTACACCTTC. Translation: CASTSTGLTLSNGYTF.

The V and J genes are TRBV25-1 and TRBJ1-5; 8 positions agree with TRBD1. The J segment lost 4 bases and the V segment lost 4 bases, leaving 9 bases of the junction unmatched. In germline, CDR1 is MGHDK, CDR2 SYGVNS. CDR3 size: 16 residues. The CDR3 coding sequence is TGTGCCAGCAGTGGGGGGGCAGGGGGCTTAAATCAGCCCCAGCATTTT. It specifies CASSGGAGGLNQPQHF.

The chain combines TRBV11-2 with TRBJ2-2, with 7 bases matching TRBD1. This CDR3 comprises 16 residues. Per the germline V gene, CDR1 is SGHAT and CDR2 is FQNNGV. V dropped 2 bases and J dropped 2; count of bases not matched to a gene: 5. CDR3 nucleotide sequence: TGTGCCAGCAGCTTATTTACAGGGGTTAACACCGGGGAGCTGTTTTTT. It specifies CASSLFTGVNTGELFF.

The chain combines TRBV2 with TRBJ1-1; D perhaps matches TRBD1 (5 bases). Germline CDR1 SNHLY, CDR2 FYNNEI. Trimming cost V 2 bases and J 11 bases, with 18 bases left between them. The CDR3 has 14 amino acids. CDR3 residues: CASSERAGVTWAFF. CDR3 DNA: TGTGCCAGCAGTGAAAGGGCGGGGGTTACGTGGGCTTTCTTT.

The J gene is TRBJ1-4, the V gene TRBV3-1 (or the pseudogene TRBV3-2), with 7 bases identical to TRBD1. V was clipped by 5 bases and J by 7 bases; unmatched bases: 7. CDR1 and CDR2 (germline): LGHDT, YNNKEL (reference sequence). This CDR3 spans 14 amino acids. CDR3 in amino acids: CASSSQGVGEKLFF. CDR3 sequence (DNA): TGTGCCAGCAGCTCTCAGGGGGTTGGTGAAAAACTGTTTTTT.

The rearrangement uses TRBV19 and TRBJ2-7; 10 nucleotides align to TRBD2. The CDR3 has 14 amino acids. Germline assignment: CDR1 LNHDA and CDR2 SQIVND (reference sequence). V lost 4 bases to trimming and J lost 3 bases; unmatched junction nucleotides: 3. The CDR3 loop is CASSTSGSIYEQYF. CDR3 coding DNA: TGTGCCAGTAGTACTAGCGGGAGCATCTACGAGCAGTACTTC. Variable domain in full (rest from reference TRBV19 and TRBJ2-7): DGGITQSPKYLFRKEGQNVTLSCEQNLNHDAMYWYRQDPGQGLRLIYYSQIVNDFQKGDIAEGYSVSREKKESFPLTVTSAQKNPTAFYLCASSTSGSIYEQYFGPGTRLTVT.

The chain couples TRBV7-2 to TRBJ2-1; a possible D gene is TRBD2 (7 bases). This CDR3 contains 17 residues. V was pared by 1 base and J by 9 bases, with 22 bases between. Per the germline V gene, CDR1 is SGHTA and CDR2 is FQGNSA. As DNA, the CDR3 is TGTGCCAGCAGCTTAGAGGGTCGGAGGGGGAGGGCCCTTGAGCAGTTCTTC. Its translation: CASSLEGRRGRALEQFF.

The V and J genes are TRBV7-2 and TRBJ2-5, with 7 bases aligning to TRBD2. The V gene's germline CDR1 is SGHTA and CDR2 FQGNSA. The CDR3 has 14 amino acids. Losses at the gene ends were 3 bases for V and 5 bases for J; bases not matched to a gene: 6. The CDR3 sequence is CASSLGGGLETQYF. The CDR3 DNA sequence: TGTGCCAGCAGCTTGGGGGGAGGGTTGGAGACCCAGTACTTC.

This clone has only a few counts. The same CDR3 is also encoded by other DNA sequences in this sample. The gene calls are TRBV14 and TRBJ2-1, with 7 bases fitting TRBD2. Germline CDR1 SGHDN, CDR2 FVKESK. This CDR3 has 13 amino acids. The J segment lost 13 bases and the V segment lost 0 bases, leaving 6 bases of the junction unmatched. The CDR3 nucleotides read TGTGCCAGCAGCCAAGACGAAGCGGGAATACAGTTCTTC. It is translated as CASSQDEAGIQFF. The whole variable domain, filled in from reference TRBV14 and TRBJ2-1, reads EAGVTQFPSHSVIEKGQTVTLRCDPISGHDNLYWYRRVMGKEIKFLLHFVKESKQDESGMPNNRFLAERTGGTYSTLKVQPAELEDSGVYFCASSQDEAGIQFFGPGTRLTVL.

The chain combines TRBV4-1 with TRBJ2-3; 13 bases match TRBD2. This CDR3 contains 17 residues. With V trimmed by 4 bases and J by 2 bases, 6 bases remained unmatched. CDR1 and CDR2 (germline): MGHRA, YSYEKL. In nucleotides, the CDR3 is TGCGCCAGCAGCCTAAAACTAGCGGGAGGGATCACAGATACGCAGTATTTT. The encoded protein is CASSLKLAGGITDTQYF.

The CDR3 DNA sequence: TGTGCCTGGACGTGGGGAACTAGCGGGAGGTACCAAGAGACCCAGTACTTC. It translates to CAWTWGTSGRYQETQYF. V is TRBV30 and J is TRBJ2-5, with 12 bases matching TRBD2. The V gene end was trimmed by 4 bases and the J gene end by 0 bases; junction bases not matched to a gene: 9. Germline lookup yields CDR1 GTSNPN and CDR2 SVGIG (reference sequence). The CDR3 totals 17 residues.

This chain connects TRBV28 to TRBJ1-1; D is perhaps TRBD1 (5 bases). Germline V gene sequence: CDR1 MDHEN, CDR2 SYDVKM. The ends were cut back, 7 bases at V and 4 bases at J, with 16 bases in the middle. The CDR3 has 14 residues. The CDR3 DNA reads TGTGCCAGCACCATCGGGGGTAGGACCACTGAAGCTTTCTTT. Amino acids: CASTIGGRTTEAFF.

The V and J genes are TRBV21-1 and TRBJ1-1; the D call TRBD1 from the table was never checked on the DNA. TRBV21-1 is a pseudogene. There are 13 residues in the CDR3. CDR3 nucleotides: TGTGCCAGCACAGGGGGCATGAACACTGAAGCTTTCTTT. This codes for CASTGGMNTEAFF.

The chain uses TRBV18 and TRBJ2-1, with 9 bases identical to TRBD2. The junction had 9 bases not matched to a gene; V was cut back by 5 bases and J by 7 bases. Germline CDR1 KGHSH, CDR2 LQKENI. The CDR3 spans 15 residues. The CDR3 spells CASSMLREGPNEQFF. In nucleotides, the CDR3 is TGTGCCAGCTCAATGTTGCGGGAGGGCCCAAATGAGCAGTTCTTC.

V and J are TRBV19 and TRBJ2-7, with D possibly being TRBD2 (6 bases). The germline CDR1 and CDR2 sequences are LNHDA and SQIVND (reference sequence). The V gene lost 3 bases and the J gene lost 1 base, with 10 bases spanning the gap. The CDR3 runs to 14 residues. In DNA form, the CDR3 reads TGTGCCAGTAGTATGGGGAGGCAGTCCTACGAGCAGTACTTC. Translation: CASSMGRQSYEQYF. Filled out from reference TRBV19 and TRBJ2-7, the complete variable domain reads DGGITQSPKYLFRKEGQNVTLSCEQNLNHDAMYWYRQDPGQGLRLIYYSQIVNDFQKGDIAEGYSVSREKKESFPLTVTSAQKNPTAFYLCASSMGRQSYEQYFGPGTRLTVT.

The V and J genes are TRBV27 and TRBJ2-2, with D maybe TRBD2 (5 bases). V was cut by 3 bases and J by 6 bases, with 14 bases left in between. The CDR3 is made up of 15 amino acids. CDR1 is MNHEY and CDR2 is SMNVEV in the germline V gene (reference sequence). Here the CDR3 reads CASSFYRDFPGELFF. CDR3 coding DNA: TGTGCCAGCAGTTTCTATCGGGATTTTCCCGGGGAGCTGTTTTTT.

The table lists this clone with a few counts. This CDR3 is CASSQGVGGYGYTF. The CDR3, as DNA: TGTGCCAGCAGCCAAGGAGTTGGCGGGTATGGCTACACCTTC. This sequence joins TRBV14 and TRBJ1-2, with D unclear. Germline loops: CDR1 SGHDN, CDR2 FVKESK. V lost 1 base to trimming and J lost 5 bases, with 11 bases between them. This CDR3 is built from 14 residues.

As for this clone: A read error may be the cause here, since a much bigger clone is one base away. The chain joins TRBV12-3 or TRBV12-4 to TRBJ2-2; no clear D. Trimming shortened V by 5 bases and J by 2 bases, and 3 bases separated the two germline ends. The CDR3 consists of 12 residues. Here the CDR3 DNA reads TGTGCCAGCAGTCTTAACACCGGGGAGCTGTTTTTT. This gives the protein CASSLNTGELFF.

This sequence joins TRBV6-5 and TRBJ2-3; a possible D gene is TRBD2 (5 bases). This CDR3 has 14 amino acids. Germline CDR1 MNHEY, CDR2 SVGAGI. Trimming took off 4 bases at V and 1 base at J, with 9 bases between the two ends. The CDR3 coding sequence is TGTGCCAGCAGTTTGAGGGTTGGCACAGATACGCAGTATTTT. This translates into CASSLRVGTDTQYF.

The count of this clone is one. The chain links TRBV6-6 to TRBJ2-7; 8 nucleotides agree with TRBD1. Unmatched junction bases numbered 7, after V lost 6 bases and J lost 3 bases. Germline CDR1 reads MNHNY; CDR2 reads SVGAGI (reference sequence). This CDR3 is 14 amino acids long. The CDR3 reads CASSNGQGGYEQYF. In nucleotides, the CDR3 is TGTGCCAGCAGCAACGGACAGGGAGGCTACGAGCAGTACTTC.

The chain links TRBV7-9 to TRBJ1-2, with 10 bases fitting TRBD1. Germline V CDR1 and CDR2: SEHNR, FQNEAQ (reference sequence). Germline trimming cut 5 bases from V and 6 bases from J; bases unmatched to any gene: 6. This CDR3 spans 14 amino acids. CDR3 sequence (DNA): TGTGCCAGCAGCCGCGGACAGGGGGAAGATGGCTACACCTTC. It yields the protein CASSRGQGEDGYTF.

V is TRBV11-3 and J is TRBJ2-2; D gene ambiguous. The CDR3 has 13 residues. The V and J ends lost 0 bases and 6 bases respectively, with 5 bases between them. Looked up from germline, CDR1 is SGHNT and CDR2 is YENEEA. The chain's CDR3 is CASSLDIAGELFF. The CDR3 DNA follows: TGTGCCAGCAGCTTAGATATCGCCGGGGAGCTGTTTTTT.

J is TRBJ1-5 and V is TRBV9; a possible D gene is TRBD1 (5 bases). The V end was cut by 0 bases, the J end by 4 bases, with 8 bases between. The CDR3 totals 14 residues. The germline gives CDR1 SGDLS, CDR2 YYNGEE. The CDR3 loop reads CASSVGSGNQPQHF. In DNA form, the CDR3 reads TGTGCCAGCAGCGTAGGGTCAGGGAATCAGCCCCAGCATTTT. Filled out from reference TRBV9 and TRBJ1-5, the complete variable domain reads DSGVTQTPKHLITATGQRVTLRCSPRSGDLSVYWYQQSLDQGLQFLIQYYNGEERAKGNILERFSAQQFPDLHSELNLSSLELGDSALYFCASSVGSGNQPQHFGDGTRLSIL.

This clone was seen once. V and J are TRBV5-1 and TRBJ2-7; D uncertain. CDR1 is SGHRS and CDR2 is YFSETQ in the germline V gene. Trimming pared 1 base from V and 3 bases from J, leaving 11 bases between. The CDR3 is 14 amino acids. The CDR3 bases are TGCGCCAGCAGCTTGCGGGTTAATAACTACGAGCAGTACTTC. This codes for CASSLRVNNYEQYF.

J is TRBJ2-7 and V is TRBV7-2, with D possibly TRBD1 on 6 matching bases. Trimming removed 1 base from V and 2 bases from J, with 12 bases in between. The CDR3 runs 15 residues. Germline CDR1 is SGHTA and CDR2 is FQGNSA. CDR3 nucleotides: TGTGCCAGCAGCTTAGGGGGGCACAAGACCTACGAGCAGTACTTC. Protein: CASSLGGHKTYEQYF.

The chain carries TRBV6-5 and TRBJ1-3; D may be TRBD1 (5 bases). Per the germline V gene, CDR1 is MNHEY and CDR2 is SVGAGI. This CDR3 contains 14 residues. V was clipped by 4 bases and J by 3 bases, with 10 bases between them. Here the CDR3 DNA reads TGTGCCAGCAGTTGGCAGGGCGGTGGAAACACCATATATTTT. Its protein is CASSWQGGGNTIYF.

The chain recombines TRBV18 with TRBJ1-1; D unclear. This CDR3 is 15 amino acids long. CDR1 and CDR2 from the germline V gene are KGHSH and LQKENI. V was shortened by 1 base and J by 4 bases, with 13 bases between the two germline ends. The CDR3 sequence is CASSPLRVQSTEAFF. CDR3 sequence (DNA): TGTGCCAGCTCACCACTGAGGGTTCAAAGCACTGAAGCTTTCTTT.

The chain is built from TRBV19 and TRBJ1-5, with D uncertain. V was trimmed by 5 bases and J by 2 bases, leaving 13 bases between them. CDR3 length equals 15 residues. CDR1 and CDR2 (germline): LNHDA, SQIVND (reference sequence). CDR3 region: CASSPLEKGNQPQHF. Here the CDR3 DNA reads TGTGCCAGTAGTCCCCTAGAAAAGGGCAATCAGCCCCAGCATTTT.

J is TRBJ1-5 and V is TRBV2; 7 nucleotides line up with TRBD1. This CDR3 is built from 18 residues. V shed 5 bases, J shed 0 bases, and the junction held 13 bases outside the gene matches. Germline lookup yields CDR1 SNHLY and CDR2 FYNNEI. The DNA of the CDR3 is TGTGCCAGCAGTATCACCCGGGACAGAGCTTATAGCAATCAGCCCCAGCATTTT. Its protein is CASSITRDRAYSNQPQHF.

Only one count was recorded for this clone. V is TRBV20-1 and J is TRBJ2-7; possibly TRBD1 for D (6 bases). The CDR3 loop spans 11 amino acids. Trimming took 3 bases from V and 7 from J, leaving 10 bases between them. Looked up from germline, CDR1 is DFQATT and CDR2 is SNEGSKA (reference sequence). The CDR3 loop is CSASWGREQYF. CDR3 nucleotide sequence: TGCAGTGCTAGTTGGGGGCGAGAGCAGTACTTC.